This T cell receptor (beta chain) stems from a study of OX40 agonist ivuxolimab in advanced cancers. The cohort excluded patients with autoimmune disease history or systemic immunosuppression. The repertoire was sequenced with immunoSEQ multiplex PCR; TCRdb's copy has only in-frame clones and lacks some. The sample shows 74,000 or so clones, roughly 87% of them seen only once. The specimen comprised CD4+ or CD8+ T cells sorted from blood, sampled in a trial of the OX40 agonist ivuxolimab. The TCR was taken from an adult with an advanced solid tumor such as melanoma, head and neck, liver or kidney cancer.

CDR3 bases: TGTGCCAGCAACCCCGGGGAGGGGCGAACCCTTAGCAATCAGCCCCAGCATTTT. It codes for CASNPGEGRTLSNQPQHF. This chain links TRBV28 with TRBJ1-5; D might be TRBD1 (5 bases). The CDR3 extends over 18 amino acids. The germline V and J ends were trimmed by 7 bases and 0 bases, with 22 bases remaining between them. Germline CDR1 and CDR2: MDHEN and SYDVKM. Full variable domain (missing parts from reference TRBV28 and TRBJ1-5): DVKVTQSSRYLVKRTGEKVFLECVQDMDHENMFWYRQDPGLGLRLIYFSYDVKMKEKGDIPEGYSVSREKKERFSLILESASTNQTSMYLCASNPGEGRTLSNQPQHFGDGTRLSIL.